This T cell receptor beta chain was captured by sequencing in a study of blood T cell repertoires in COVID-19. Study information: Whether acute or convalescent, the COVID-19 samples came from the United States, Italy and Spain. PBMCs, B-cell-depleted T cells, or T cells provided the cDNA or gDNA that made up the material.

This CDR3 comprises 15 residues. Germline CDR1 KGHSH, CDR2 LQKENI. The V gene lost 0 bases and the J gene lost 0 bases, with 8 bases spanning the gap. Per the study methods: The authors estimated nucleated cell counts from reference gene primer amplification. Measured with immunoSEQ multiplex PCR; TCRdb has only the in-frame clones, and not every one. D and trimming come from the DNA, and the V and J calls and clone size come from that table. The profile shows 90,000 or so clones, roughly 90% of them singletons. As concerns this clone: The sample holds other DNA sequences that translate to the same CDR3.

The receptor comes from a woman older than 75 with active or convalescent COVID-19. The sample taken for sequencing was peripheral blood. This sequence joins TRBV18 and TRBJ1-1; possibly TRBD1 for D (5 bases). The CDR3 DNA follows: TGTGCCAGCTCACCACCAAGGGGTCTGAACACTGAAGCTTTCTTT. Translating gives CASSPPRGLNTEAFF.